This is a list of T cell receptor beta chains from one sample in a study of blood T cell repertoires in COVID-19. TCRdb's copy holds only in-frame clones and misses some; the assay was immunoSEQ multiplex PCR. The repertoire consists of 100,000 to 110,000 clones, with 80% occurring once and the leading ten covering 12%. Sequenced material: peripheral blood. These receptors originate from a woman aged 70-85 years with acute or convalescent COVID-19. Each CDR3 is given with its conserved first and last residue. The D gene is left open where the match is weak. The size of a clone is reported for some rows only, either as once, few or many, or as a class for expanded clones.

d_gene	abundance	v_gene	len	j_gene	CDR3nt	CDR3aa
NA	NA	TRBV29-1	13	TRBJ2-5	TGCAGCGCTGTGGGAGGGGGAGAAGAGACCCAGTACTTC	CSAVGGGEETQYF
NA	NA	TRBV6-6	14	TRBJ1-6	TGTGCCAGCAGTTACCAGGAGGATAATTCACCCCTCCACTTT	CASSYQEDNSPLHF
NA	NA	TRBV6-5	15	TRBJ1-5	TGTGCCAGCAGGGATAGGACGGGAAAGAATCAGCCCCAGCATTTT	CASRDRTGKNQPQHF
NA	NA	TRBV18	15	TRBJ2-5	TGTGCCAGCTCACCCCGCCCGGACCAGGGAGAGACCCAGTACTTC	CASSPRPDQGETQYF
NA	few	TRBV6-6	14	TRBJ1-1	TGTGCCAGCAGTTACTCCGAGGGGAACACTGAAGCTTTCTTT	CASSYSEGNTEAFF
TRBD2	few	TRBV12-3/TRBV12-4	11	TRBJ2-3	TGTGCCAGCAGTCCCGGGGGGACGCAGTATTTT	CASSPGGTQYF
NA	NA	TRBV12-3/TRBV12-4	12	TRBJ2-7	TGTGCCAGCAGTTTACAAGGGGGCGAGCAGTACTTC	CASSLQGGEQYF
TRBD1	once	TRBV19	18	TRBJ1-4	TGTGCCAGTAGTACACCCCCAAGGAGGGACAGGGACGATGAAAAACTGTTTTTT	CASSTPPRRDRDDEKLFF
TRBD1	NA	TRBV14	15	TRBJ1-4	TGTGCCAGCAGCCAAGAGACAGGGTATAATGAAAAACTGTTTTTT	CASSQETGYNEKLFF
TRBD1	NA	TRBV9	15	TRBJ1-1	TGTGCCAGCACACCGGGACAGGGGGCCGTCACTGAAGCTTTCTTT	CASTPGQGAVTEAFF
NA	once	TRBV19	16	TRBJ2-4	TGTGCCAGTAGTTCAGCGGCGTCTCAAGCCAAAAACATTCAGTACTTC	CASSSAASQAKNIQYF
NA	NA	TRBV2	12	TRBJ1-2	TGTGCCAGCAGTCAGACAGACTATGGCTACACCTTC	CASSQTDYGYTF
NA	NA	TRBV20-1	11	TRBJ2-1	TGCAGTCCGACTATTTACAATGAGCAGTTCTTC	CSPTIYNEQFF
NA	NA	TRBV5-6	13	TRBJ1-1	TGTGCCAGCAGCTTGACAGAGAACACTGAAGCTTTCTTT	CASSLTENTEAFF
NA	NA	TRBV15	16	TRBJ1-4	TGTGCCACCAGCAGAGAATACAGGTCCACTAATGAAAAACTGTTTTTT	CATSREYRSTNEKLFF
NA	NA	TRBV5-1	15	TRBJ1-6	TGCGCCAGCAGCGTACAGGGAACTGATAATTCACCCCTCCACTTT	CASSVQGTDNSPLHF
NA	few	TRBV28	15	TRBJ1-5	TGTGCCAGCAGTTCCGATGGAGCCACGGGTCAGCCCCAGCATTTT	CASSSDGATGQPQHF
NA	NA	TRBV30	14	TRBJ1-4	TGTGCCTGGAGTTCGACCGGGACAAACGAAAAACTGTTTTTT	CAWSSTGTNEKLFF